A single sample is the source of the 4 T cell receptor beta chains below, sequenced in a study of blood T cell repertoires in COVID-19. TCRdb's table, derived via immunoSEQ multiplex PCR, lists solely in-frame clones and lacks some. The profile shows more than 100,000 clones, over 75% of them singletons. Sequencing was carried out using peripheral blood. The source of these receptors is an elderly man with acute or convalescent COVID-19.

This CDR3 is CASRVQGLIQETQYF. DNA for the CDR3: TGTGCCAGCAGGGTACAGGGCTTAATCCAAGAGACCCAGTACTTC. The chain uses TRBV2 and TRBJ2-5, with D perhaps TRBD1 (6 bases). The CDR3 loop spans 15 amino acids. With 6 bases removed from V and 1 base from J, the gap between germline ends came to 15 bases. CDR1 and CDR2 (germline): SNHLY, FYNNEI.

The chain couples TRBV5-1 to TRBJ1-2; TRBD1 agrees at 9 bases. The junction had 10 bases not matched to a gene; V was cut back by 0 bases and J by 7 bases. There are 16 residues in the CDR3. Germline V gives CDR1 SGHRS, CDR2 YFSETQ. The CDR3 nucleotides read TGCGCCAGCAGCTTGGGGCATACAGGGGGCGTTAGTGGCTACACCTTC. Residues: CASSLGHTGGVSGYTF.

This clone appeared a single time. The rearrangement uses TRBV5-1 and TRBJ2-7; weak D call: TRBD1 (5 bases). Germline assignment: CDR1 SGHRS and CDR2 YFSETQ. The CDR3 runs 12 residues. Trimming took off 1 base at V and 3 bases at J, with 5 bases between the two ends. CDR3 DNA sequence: TGCGCCAGCAGCTTGACAGGCTACGAGCAGTACTTC. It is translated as CASSLTGYEQYF.

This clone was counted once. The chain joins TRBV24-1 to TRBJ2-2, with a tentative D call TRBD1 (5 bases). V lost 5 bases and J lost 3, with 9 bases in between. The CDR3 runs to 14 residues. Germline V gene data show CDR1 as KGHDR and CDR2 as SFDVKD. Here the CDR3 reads CATSVQGYTGELFF. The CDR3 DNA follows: TGTGCCACCAGTGTTCAGGGTTACACCGGGGAGCTGTTTTTT.